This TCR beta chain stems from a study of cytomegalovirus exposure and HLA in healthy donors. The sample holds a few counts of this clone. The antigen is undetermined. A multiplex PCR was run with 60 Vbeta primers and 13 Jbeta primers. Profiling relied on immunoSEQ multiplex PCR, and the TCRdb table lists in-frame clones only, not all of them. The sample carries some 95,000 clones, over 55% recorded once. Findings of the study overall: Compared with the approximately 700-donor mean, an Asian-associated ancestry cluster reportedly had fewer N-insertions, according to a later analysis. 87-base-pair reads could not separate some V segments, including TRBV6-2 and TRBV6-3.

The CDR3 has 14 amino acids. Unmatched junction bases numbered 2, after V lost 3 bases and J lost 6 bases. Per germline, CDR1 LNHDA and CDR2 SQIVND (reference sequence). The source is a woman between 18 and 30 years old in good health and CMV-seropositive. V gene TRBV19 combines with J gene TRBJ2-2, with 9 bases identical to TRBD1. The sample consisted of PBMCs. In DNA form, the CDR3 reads TGTGCCAGTAGTATGGACAGGGGCCCCGGGGAGCTGTTTTTT. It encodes CASSMDRGPGELFF.